This T cell receptor (beta chain) was sequenced during a study of blood T cell repertoires in COVID-19. Method: immunoSEQ multiplex PCR; TCRdb's copy keeps in-frame clones and lacks some. The table records approximately 170,000 clones, about four fifths of them present only once. Germline CDR1 SGHRS, CDR2 YFSETQ. This CDR3 spans 16 amino acids. Trimming took 0 bases from V and 0 from J, leaving 10 bases between them. The source material was peripheral blood. The TCR sequence derives from a woman of 80 years or more with active or convalescent COVID-19. This chain joins TRBV5-1 and TRBJ2-1; weak D call: TRBD2 (6 bases). The CDR3 spells CASSLVGSGSYNEQFF. The CDR3 DNA is TGCGCCAGCAGCTTGGTGGGTAGCGGCTCCTACAATGAGCAGTTCTTC.